Listed here are 11 T cell receptor beta chains from one sample, sequenced in a study of T cell responses to AZD1222 COVID-19 vaccine listed by TCRdb under 2021. This specimen's time point label, interpreted: baseline before first vaccination. The library relied on the immunoSEQ multiplex PCR assay. Not all clones reach the TCRdb copy of this immuneACCESS table, which keeps in-frame sequences only. Checked studies attribute under half of the gap to unresolved V genes and leave the rest unexplained. This sample has approximately 100,000 clones in its table, and around 94% of those were observed once. The ten largest clones add up to less than 2.5% of the sample. The sample was peripheral blood, taken on day 0 of AZD1222 vaccination. These receptors originate from an adult in good health.

The rearrangement joins TRBV6-6 to TRBJ2-5; 13 bases agree with TRBD2. Germline values: CDR1 MNHNY, CDR2 SVGAGI (reference sequence). With 5 bases clipped from V and 4 bases from J, the junction kept 7 bases outside the gene matches. This CDR3 has 16 amino acids. DNA for the CDR3: TGTGCCAGCAGTCACACTAGCGGGGGGGCCGGAGAGACCCAGTACTTC. Protein product: CASSHTSGGAGETQYF.

The table lists this clone with a few counts. This CDR3 is CASNQGNTEAFF. CDR3 nucleotide sequence: TGTGCCAGTAATCAGGGAAACACTGAAGCTTTCTTT. The chain joins TRBV19 to TRBJ1-1; D may be TRBD1 (5 bases). CDR3 size: 12 residues. V was trimmed by 7 bases and J by 2 bases, leaving 8 bases between them. CDR1 is LNHDA and CDR2 is SQIVND in the germline V gene (reference sequence).

For this clone: A read error may produce the germline difference seen at one junction end. This chain connects TRBV7-6 to TRBJ1-2; 9 nucleotides match TRBD1. Germline V gene data show CDR1 as SGHVS and CDR2 as FNYEAQ. This CDR3 contains 15 residues. CDR3 protein: CASSLAARGQGIPAF. CDR3 coding DNA: TGTGCCAGCAGCTTAGCCGCGCGTGGACAGGGGATCCCGGCCTTC.

J is TRBJ1-3 and V is TRBV15, with D possibly TRBD1 on 5 matching bases. This CDR3 region has 15 residues. Germline CDR1 reads LNHNV; CDR2 reads YYDKDF (reference sequence). V dropped 0 bases and J dropped 4 bases, with 10 bases sitting between them. This chain's CDR3 is CATSRDRGDGNTIYF. The DNA of the CDR3 is TGTGCCACCAGCAGAGATCGAGGGGACGGAAACACCATATATTTT. The entire variable domain, with the rest obtained from reference TRBV15 and TRBJ1-3, is as follows: DAMVIQNPRYQVTQFGKPVTLSCSQTLNHNVMYWYQQKSSQAPKLLFHYYDKDFNNEADTPDNFQSRRPNTSFCFLDIRSPGLGDTAMYLCATSRDRGDGNTIYFGEGSWLTVV.

The chain uses TRBV7-2 and TRBJ2-6, with 7 bases that match TRBD1. Germline lookup yields CDR1 SGHTA and CDR2 FQGNSA. The ends lost 2 bases at V and 2 bases at J; junction bases unmatched: 3. The length of the CDR3 is 16 residues. The CDR3 reads CASSLNTGAGANVLTF. The DNA of the CDR3 is TGTGCCAGCAGCTTAAACACAGGGGCTGGGGCCAACGTCCTGACTTTC.

This chain joins TRBV30 and TRBJ1-5; D might be TRBD1 (6 bases). CDR1 GTSNPN and CDR2 SVGIG come from the germline V gene (reference sequence). The ends were cut back, 4 bases at V and 3 bases at J, with 16 bases in the middle. CDR3 length equals 15 residues. DNA for the CDR3: TGTGCCTGGATCACCAAACAGGGAATCAATCAGCCCCAGCATTTT. Translation: CAWITKQGINQPQHF. The whole variable domain, remainder taken from reference TRBV30 and TRBJ1-5, is SQTIHQWPATLVQPVGSPLSLECTVEGTSNPNLYWYRQAAGRGLQLLFYSVGIGQISSEVPQNLSASRPQDRQFILSSKKLLLSDSGFYLCAWITKQGINQPQHFGDGTRLSIL.

The rearrangement uses TRBV6-5 and TRBJ1-2, with D tentatively TRBD1 (5 bases). The germline gives CDR1 MNHEY, CDR2 SVGAGI. V was shortened by 6 bases and J by 5 bases, with 13 bases between the two germline ends. This CDR3 spans 13 amino acids. The CDR3 region has the DNA TGTGCCAGCAGAGTAGACAGTCTTTATGGCTACACCTTC. It specifies CASRVDSLYGYTF.

The chain couples TRBV5-6 to TRBJ2-7, with 10 bases that match TRBD1. With V trimmed by 3 bases and J by 7 bases, 7 bases remained unmatched. This CDR3 has 14 amino acids. The V gene's germline CDR1 is SGHDT and CDR2 YYEEEE. CDR3 nucleotide sequence: TGTGCCAGCAGCTGGACAGGGGGAAGGAAGGAGCAGTACTTC. This encodes CASSWTGGRKEQYF.

The J gene is TRBJ1-6, the V gene TRBV11-2, with D uncertain. The germline V gene encodes CDR1 SGHAT and CDR2 FQNNGV. V shed 3 bases and J shed 10 bases, with 13 bases lying between them. CDR3 length: 14 amino acids. CDR3 loop: CASSFGGRNSPLHF. CDR3 bases: TGTGCCAGCAGCTTTGGTGGGAGGAACTCACCCCTCCACTTT. Variable domain in full (rest from reference TRBV11-2 and TRBJ1-6): EAGVAQSPRYKIIEKRQSVAFWCNPISGHATLYWYQQILGQGPKLLIQFQNNGVVDDSQLPKDRFSAERLKGVDSTLKIQPAKLEDSAVYLCASSFGGRNSPLHFGNGTRLTVT.

The CDR3, as DNA: TGTGCCAGCACCCCAGTAGGACAGTCAGGATCACCCCTCCACTTT. Amino acids: CASTPVGQSGSPLHF. The J gene is TRBJ1-6, the V gene TRBV28; TRBD1 is a possible D gene (6 bases). Germline assignment: CDR1 MDHEN and CDR2 SYDVKM. Trimming took off 7 bases at V and 10 bases at J, with 20 bases between the two ends. This CDR3 region has 15 residues.

The chain has TRBV7-9 and TRBJ1-2; weak D call: TRBD1 (5 bases). This CDR3 is built from 15 residues. Per the germline V gene, CDR1 is SEHNR and CDR2 is FQNEAQ (reference sequence). The germline V and J ends were trimmed by 5 bases and 3 bases, with 16 bases remaining between them. CDR3 region: CASSPGSGADYGYTF. CDR3 bases: TGTGCCAGCAGCCCCGGTTCTGGGGCTGACTATGGCTACACCTTC. The full variable domain, rest sourced from reference TRBV7-9 and TRBJ1-2, is DTGVSQNPRHKITKRGQNVTFRCDPISEHNRLYWYRQTLGQGPEFLTYFQNEAQLEKSRLLSDRFSAERPKGSFSTLEIQRTEQGDSAMYLCASSPGSGADYGYTFGSGTRLTVV.